The source of this T cell receptor beta chain is a study of post-analysis software for immune sequencing data (dated by TCRdb to the mid-2010s). Context from the whole study: Disease courses on record covered relapsing-remitting, secondary progressive and progressive-relapsing multiple sclerosis, though some patients had no subtype annotation. A subset of samples was prepared in parallel using single-end sample barcoding, then pooled and co-amplified after Illumina adapter ligation. The patient repertoires were set against 11 previously published healthy control repertoires from donors whose ages ranged from roughly 6 to 27 years.

Deletion took 1 base off V and 5 bases off J, with a span of 17 bases between the germline ends. The germline V gene gives CDR1 as SGHTA and CDR2 as FQGNSA. Spanning cysteine to phenylalanine, the CDR3 consists of 16 amino acids. Only the CDR3 DNA stays, 48 bases, in frame from base 1. Results and caveats for the whole study, not just this receptor: When samples were clustered directly using the F measure, samples prepared in the same batch co-clustered strongly, which prompted a batch-effect correction. Normalized Chao1 diversity was significantly lower in multiple sclerosis patients than controls, suggesting substantial peripheral T-cell clonal expansion. The control group was slightly older than the multiple sclerosis patient group. About 5 TRBV segments, including TRBV5-6, TRBV5-1 and TRBV20-1, were significantly more frequent in patients than controls.

To demonstrate the VDJtools post-analysis software, the study profiled TCR beta repertoires from the peripheral blood of around 13 young patients with multiple sclerosis. The patients with multiple sclerosis were children and adolescents between roughly 6 and 15 years of age. The receptor library was made with PCR. Sequencer: Illumina HiSeq 2500. To reduce PCR and sequencing biases, unique molecular identifiers were built into the TCR beta cDNA libraries. Every 1 to 10 million input T cells yielded approximately 500,000 cDNA molecules, meaning each molecule approximated one T cell. The patient libraries were prepared and sequenced with the same protocol used for the earlier healthy control dataset. Samples belonging to the same batch were prepared together, multiplexed and sequenced on a shared HiSeq lane. The authors processed their data as follows. MIGEC handled the raw barcoded reads, throwing out single-read molecular identifier groups before consensus assembly and CDR3 extraction. VDJtools was used for post-analysis of the clonotype tables, and diversity was normalized by down-sampling every dataset to the size of the smallest sample. Repertoire overlap clustering matched CDR3 amino acid but not nucleotide sequences to correct batch-related cross-sample contamination. The public reads were reanalyzed by TCRdb: fastp trimming at Q25, MiXCR alignment, in-frame beta chains only. Each CDR3 protein appears once, grouped with its most common genes and DNA. The V and J calls were determined by TCRdb, not by the authors. Recorded for this sample are hundreds of thousands of distinct CDR3 sequences; 55% to 60% of them occurred a single time. Approximately 10% of the sample comes from the top ten.

This clonotype was seen a single time. The target of this receptor is not known. The sample holds no much larger clone one base away, and base qualities are not on file. Sequencing used blood. The TCR originated in a girl aged 2-9 years with multiple sclerosis. Recombination joined TRBV7-2 with TRBJ1-2; TRBD1 is possibly the D segment (6 matching bases). The DNA sequence is given as TGTGCCAGCAGCTTAGTAAACTCCGGGACATATTATGGCTACACCTTC. It specifies CASSLVNSGTYYGYTF.